This entry concerns a single T cell receptor beta chain. The data stem from a study of naive and memory T cell subsets. Two oligonucleotides, mixed equimolar, formed the beta constant-region primer covering TRBC1 and TRBC2. Ligated cDNA was amplified by four rounds of PCR with nested alpha and beta constant-region primers and SP2. Each CDR3 protein gets one entry after TCRdb re-called the UMI-ligation and nested PCR reads with MiXCR. Of some 110,000 distinct CDR3 sequences listed, 35% to 40% are singletons. The CDR3 contains 12 residues. Per the germline V gene, CDR1 is SQVTM and CDR2 is ANQGSEA. V lost 8 bases and J 5 bases, leaving 16 bases between the germline ends. Alpha and beta libraries were amplified separately from the second PCR onward.

This receptor was obtained from a human donor in good health. Sample: central memory CD4+ T cells from blood. J is TRBJ2-7 and V is TRBV29-1, with D uncertain. The CDR3 loop is CSTMARPNEQYF. CDR3 in DNA: TGCAGCACCATGGCCCGACCTAACGAGCAGTACTTC.